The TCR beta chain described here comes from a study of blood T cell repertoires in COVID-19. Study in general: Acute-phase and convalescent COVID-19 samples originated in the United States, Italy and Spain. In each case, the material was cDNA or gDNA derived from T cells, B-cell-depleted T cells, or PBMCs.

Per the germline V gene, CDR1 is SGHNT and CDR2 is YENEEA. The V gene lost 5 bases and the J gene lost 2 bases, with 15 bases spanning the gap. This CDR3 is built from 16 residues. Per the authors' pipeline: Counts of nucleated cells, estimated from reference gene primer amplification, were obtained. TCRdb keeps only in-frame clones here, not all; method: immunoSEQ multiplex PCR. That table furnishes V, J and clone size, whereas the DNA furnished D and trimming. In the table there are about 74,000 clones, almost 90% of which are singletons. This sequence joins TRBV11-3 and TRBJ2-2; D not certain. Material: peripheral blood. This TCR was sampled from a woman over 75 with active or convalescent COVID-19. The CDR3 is CASSPRGATNTGELFF. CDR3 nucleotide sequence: TGTGCCAGCAGCCCCCGTGGAGCGACTAACACCGGGGAGCTGTTTTTT.